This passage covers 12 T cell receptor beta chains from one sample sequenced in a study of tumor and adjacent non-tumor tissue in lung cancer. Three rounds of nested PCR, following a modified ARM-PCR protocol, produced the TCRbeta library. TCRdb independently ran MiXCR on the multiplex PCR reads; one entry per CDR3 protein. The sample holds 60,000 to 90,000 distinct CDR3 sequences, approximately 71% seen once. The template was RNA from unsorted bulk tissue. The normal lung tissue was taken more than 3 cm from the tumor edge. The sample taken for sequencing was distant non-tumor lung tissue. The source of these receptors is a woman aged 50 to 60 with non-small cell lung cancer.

The CDR3 loop reads CSARDLIGARNTIYF. In nucleotides, the CDR3 is TGCAGTGCTAGAGATCTCATAGGGGCCAGAAACACCATATATTTT. This sequence joins TRBV20-1 and TRBJ1-3; weak D call: TRBD1 (5 bases). CDR3 length: 15 amino acids. Germline lookup yields CDR1 DFQATT and CDR2 SNEGSKA (reference sequence). V was pared by 0 bases and J by 5 bases, with 14 bases between.

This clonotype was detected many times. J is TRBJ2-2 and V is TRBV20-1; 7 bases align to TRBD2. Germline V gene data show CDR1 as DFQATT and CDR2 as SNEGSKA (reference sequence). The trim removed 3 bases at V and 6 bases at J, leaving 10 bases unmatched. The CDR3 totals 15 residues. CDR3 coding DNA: TGCAGTGCTAGTCCCACGGGGAGGGCCTCCGGGGAGCTGTTTTTT. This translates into CSASPTGRASGELFF.

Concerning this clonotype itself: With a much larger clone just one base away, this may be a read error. CDR3 bases: TGCAGTGCTAGTTATATTTTAGGTGGGCAGTTCTTC. Protein sequence: CSASYILGGQFF. The rearrangement joins TRBV20-1 to TRBJ2-1; D is unclear. There are 12 residues in the CDR3. CDR1 is DFQATT and CDR2 is SNEGSKA in the germline V gene (reference sequence). Trimming shortened V by 3 bases and J by 12 bases, and 15 bases separated the two germline ends.

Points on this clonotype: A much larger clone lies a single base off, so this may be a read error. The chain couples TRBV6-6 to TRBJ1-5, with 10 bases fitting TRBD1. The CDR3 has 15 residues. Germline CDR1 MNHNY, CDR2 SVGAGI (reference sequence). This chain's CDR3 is CARSETGGWNQPQHF. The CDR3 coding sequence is TGTGCCCGCAGTGAGACAGGGGGCTGGAATCAGCCCCAGCATTTT.

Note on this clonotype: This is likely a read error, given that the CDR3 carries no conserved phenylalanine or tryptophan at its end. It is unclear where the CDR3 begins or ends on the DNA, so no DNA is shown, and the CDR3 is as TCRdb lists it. This CDR3 is CDSSSGTGRTYEHYY. This chain connects TRBV11-2 to TRBJ2-7; the table's D gene call, TRBD1, was not cross checked with the DNA. The CDR3 sequence runs 15 residues, both termini included. Germline V CDR1 and CDR2: SGHAT, FQNNGV.

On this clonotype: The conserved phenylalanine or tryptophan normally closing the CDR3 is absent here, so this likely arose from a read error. The CDR3 nucleotides are TGTGCCAGCAGCCAGGGGGAATATCAGCCCCAGTATTCT. This gives the protein CASSQGEYQPQYS. The chain recombines TRBV14 with TRBJ1-5; D may match TRBD1 or TRBD2 (5 bases each). The J call is uncertain, as TRBJ2-3 better fits the DNA end. The CDR3 has 13 residues. Germline V gene sequence: CDR1 SGHDN, CDR2 FVKESK.

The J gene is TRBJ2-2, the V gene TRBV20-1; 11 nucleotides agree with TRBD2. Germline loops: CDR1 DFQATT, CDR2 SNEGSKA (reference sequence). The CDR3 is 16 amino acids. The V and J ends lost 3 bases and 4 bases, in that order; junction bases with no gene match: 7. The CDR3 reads CSARTGLAEATGELFF. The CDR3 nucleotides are TGCAGTGCTAGGACGGGACTAGCGGAGGCCACCGGGGAGCTGTTTTTT.

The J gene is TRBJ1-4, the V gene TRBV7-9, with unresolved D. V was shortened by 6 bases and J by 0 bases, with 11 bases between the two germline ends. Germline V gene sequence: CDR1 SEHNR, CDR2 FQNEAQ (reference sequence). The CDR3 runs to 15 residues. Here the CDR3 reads CASSPGNATNEKLFF. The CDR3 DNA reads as TGTGCCAGCAGTCCAGGCAATGCAACTAATGAAAAACTGTTTTTT. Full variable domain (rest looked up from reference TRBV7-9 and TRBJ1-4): DTGVSQNPRHKITKRGQNVTFRCDPISEHNRLYWYRQTLGQGPEFLTYFQNEAQLEKSRLLSDRFSAERPKGSFSTLEIQRTEQGDSAMYLCASSPGNATNEKLFFGSGTQLSVL.

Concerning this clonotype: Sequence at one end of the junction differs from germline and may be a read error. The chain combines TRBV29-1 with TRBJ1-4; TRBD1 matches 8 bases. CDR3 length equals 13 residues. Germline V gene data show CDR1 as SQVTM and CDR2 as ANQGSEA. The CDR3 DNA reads TGCAGCGTGCTGGGACAGGATAATGAAAAACTGCTTTTT. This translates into CSVLGQDNEKLLF.

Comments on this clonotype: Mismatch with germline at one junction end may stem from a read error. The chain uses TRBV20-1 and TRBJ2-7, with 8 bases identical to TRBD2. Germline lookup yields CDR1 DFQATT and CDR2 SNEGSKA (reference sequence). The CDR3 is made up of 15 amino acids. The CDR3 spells CSAGEVSGNTYEQYF. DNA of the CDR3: TGCAGTGCTGGGGAGGTTAGCGGGAACACCTACGAACAGTACTTC.

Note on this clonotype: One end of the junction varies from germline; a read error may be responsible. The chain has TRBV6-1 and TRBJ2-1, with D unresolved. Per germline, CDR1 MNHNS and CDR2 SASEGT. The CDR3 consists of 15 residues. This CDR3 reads CASSEASVGYNEQFF. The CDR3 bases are TGCGCCAGCAGTGAAGCCAGCGTGGGTTACAATGAGCAGTTCTTC.

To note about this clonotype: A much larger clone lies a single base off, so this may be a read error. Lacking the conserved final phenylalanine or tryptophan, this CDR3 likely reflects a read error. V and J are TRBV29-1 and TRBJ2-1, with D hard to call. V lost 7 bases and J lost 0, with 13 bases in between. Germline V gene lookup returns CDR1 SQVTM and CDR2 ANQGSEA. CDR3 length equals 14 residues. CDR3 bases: TGCAGCGCCCGTAGACCTGGCTCCTACAATGAGCAGTTCGTC. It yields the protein CSARRPGSYNEQFV.